A single sample is the source of the 31 T cell receptor beta chains below, sequenced in a study of shared T cell receptors in the human thymus. Method: immunoSEQ multiplex PCR; TCRdb's copy keeps in-frame clones and lacks some. Of some 640,000 clones listed, roughly 86% are singletons. A further study also used this sample, focusing on human thymus T cells.

Sequenced: thymocytes. These receptor sequences come from a boy in the first two years of life with a congenital heart defect.

Turning to this clone: This same CDR3 is encoded by further DNA sequences in the sample. This sequence joins TRBV25-1 and TRBJ1-5; TRBD1 aligns across 7 bases. Germline loops: CDR1 MGHDK, CDR2 SYGVNS. The CDR3 is made up of 16 amino acids. The V and J ends lost 2 bases and 1 base, in that order; junction bases with no gene match: 5. DNA of the CDR3: TGTGCCAGCAGTGAAGGCGGGACAGAAAGCAATCAGCCCCAGCATTTT. It codes for CASSEGGTESNQPQHF.

This clone was seen a handful of times. V gene TRBV5-6 combines with J gene TRBJ2-2, with D unresolved. This CDR3 spans 15 amino acids. Trimming removed 1 base from V and 2 bases from J, with 9 bases in between. Germline CDR1 and CDR2: SGHDT and YYEEEE. The CDR3 here is CASSLYGDNTGELFF. The DNA for the CDR3 is TGTGCCAGCAGCTTGTACGGAGACAACACCGGGGAGCTGTTTTTT.

This chain joins TRBV4-3 and TRBJ2-3; 7 nucleotides agree with TRBD2. V shed 1 base, J shed 0 bases, and the junction held 4 bases outside the gene matches. The CDR3 loop spans 16 amino acids. Germline CDR1 is LGHNA and CDR2 is YSLEER. CDR3 sequence: CASSQGGGMSTDTQYF. The CDR3 DNA reads as TGCGCCAGCAGCCAAGGGGGGGGTATGAGCACAGATACGCAGTATTTT.

This chain's CDR3 is CASSRGTNTGELFF. CDR3 nucleotide sequence: TGTGCCAGCAGCCGGGGTACGAACACCGGGGAGCTGTTTTTT. This chain links TRBV7-2 with TRBJ2-2; perhaps TRBD2 as D (5 bases). The CDR3 totals 14 residues. V gave up 5 bases and J gave up 0 bases, with 7 bases separating them. Germline assignment: CDR1 SGHTA and CDR2 FQGNSA.

The chain joins TRBV4-3 to TRBJ1-3, with D perhaps matching TRBD1 (6 bases). The CDR3 is 18 amino acids. V lost 3 bases to trimming and J lost 0 bases, with 18 bases between them. CDR1 and CDR2 from the germline V gene are LGHNA and YSLEER. The CDR3 loop is CASSQGTGQADSGNTIYF. The CDR3 nucleotides are TGCGCCAGCAGCCAGGGAACAGGGCAGGCGGACTCTGGAAACACCATATATTTT.

The chain carries TRBV19 and TRBJ1-4; TRBD1 matches at 7 bases. Trimming took 6 bases from V and 1 from J; bases not matched to a gene: 11. The CDR3 consists of 17 residues. Germline loops: CDR1 LNHDA, CDR2 SQIVND (reference sequence). CDR3 sequence (DNA): TGTGCCAGTAGACGCAGGTTTGACAGGGAAACTAATGAAAAACTGTTTTTT. It specifies CASRRRFDRETNEKLFF.

This clone appeared a single time. The V gene is TRBV2, the J gene TRBJ2-2; weak D call: TRBD1 (6 bases). The CDR3 has 15 amino acids. Per the germline V gene, CDR1 is SNHLY and CDR2 is FYNNEI. V was trimmed by 6 bases and J by 6 bases, leaving 17 bases between them. The CDR3 sequence: CASRVKIGTPGELFF. In nucleotides, the CDR3 is TGTGCCAGCAGAGTGAAAATCGGGACACCCGGGGAGCTGTTTTTT. The entire variable domain, with the rest obtained from reference TRBV2 and TRBJ2-2, is as follows: EPEVTQTPSHQVTQMGQEVILRCVPISNHLYFYWYRQILGQKVEFLVSFYNNEISEKSEIFDDQFSVERPDGSNFTLKIRSTKLEDSAMYFCASRVKIGTPGELFFGEGSRLTVL.

The chain recombines TRBV15 with TRBJ1-2, with 7 bases that match TRBD1. This CDR3 has 14 residues. CDR1 and CDR2 (germline): LNHNV, YYDKDF (reference sequence). Germline trimming cut 4 bases from V and 6 bases from J; bases unmatched to any gene: 8. The CDR3 sequence is CATSKGGTDNGYTF. The CDR3 DNA follows: TGTGCCACCAGCAAAGGCGGGACAGACAATGGCTACACCTTC.

This rearrangement joins TRBV27 to TRBJ2-3, with D perhaps TRBD2 (5 bases). Trimming left V 5 bases short and J 7 bases short, with 22 bases between. This CDR3 contains 16 residues. Germline CDR1 and CDR2: MNHEY and SMNVEV (reference sequence). The CDR3 DNA reads as TGTGCCAGCAGTGAACCCGGTGGACTCCACGGGAATACGCAGTATTTT. It translates to CASSEPGGLHGNTQYF.

The J gene is TRBJ1-5, the V gene TRBV28; TRBD1 is a possible D gene (6 bases). The V end was cut by 8 bases, the J end by 0 bases, with 8 bases between. The V gene's germline CDR1 is MDHEN and CDR2 SYDVKM. The CDR3 runs 13 residues. CDR3 residues: CASGQTSNQPQHF. CDR3 bases: TGTGCCAGCGGACAGACTAGCAATCAGCCCCAGCATTTT.

V gene TRBV18 combines with J gene TRBJ1-5; maybe TRBD1 (6 bases). This CDR3 contains 15 residues. Per the germline V gene, CDR1 is KGHSH and CDR2 is LQKENI. Trimming stripped 3 bases from V and 3 bases from J, with 12 bases between. In nucleotides, the CDR3 is TGTGCCAGCTCACCGGCGCAGGGGCCCAATCAGCCCCAGCATTTT. It specifies CASSPAQGPNQPQHF. Looking up the rest from reference TRBV18 and TRBJ1-5 gives the full variable domain: NAGVMQNPRHLVRRRGQEARLRCSPMKGHSHVYWYRQLPEEGLKFMVYLQKENIIDESGMPKERFSAEFPKEGPSILRIQQVVRGDSAAYFCASSPAQGPNQPQHFGDGTRLSIL.

In this sample, this clone turned up once. V gene TRBV2 combines with J gene TRBJ2-7, with 7 bases fitting TRBD1. Germline trimming cut 4 bases from V and 5 bases from J; bases unmatched to any gene: 5. This CDR3 comprises 13 residues. Germline assignment: CDR1 SNHLY and CDR2 FYNNEI. As DNA, the CDR3 is TGTGCCAGCAGTGGAACAGGGGTAGACGAGCAGTACTTC. The encoded protein is CASSGTGVDEQYF. The whole variable domain, filled in from reference TRBV2 and TRBJ2-7, reads EPEVTQTPSHQVTQMGQEVILRCVPISNHLYFYWYRQILGQKVEFLVSFYNNEISEKSEIFDDQFSVERPDGSNFTLKIRSTKLEDSAMYFCASSGTGVDEQYFGPGTRLTVT.

The V call is TRBV6-1, the J call TRBJ1-2; no reliable D call. CDR3 length: 15 residues. Germline CDR1 MNHNS, CDR2 SASEGT. The ends were cut back, 1 base at V and 6 bases at J, with 15 bases in the middle. CDR3 sequence reads: CASSEEEEGKDGYTF. Written as DNA, the CDR3 is TGTGCCAGCAGTGAAGAGGAAGAGGGAAAGGATGGCTACACCTTC.

V usage is TRBV19 and J usage is TRBJ1-2; a possible D gene is TRBD1 (5 bases). V lost 7 bases and J 2 bases, leaving 17 bases between the germline ends. CDR1 and CDR2 from the germline V gene are LNHDA and SQIVND (reference sequence). CDR3 length: 15 amino acids. CDR3 loop: CASNIQGFGNYGYTF. As DNA, the CDR3 is TGTGCCAGTAACATCCAGGGATTTGGGAACTATGGCTACACCTTC.

The gene calls are TRBV18 and TRBJ2-7, with 7 bases aligning to TRBD1. J lost 2 bases, V lost 3 bases, and 4 bases had no gene match. The germline V gene encodes CDR1 KGHSH and CDR2 LQKENI. The CDR3 is 14 residues long. CDR3 DNA: TGTGCCAGCTCACCGACAGGGATTCCCTACGAGCAGTACTTC. Translating it yields CASSPTGIPYEQYF.

The chain joins TRBV10-3 to TRBJ1-1; TRBD1 agrees at 8 bases. This CDR3 region has 16 residues. Germline V CDR1 and CDR2: ENHRY, SYGVKD. V shed 1 base, J shed 3 bases, and the junction held 7 bases outside the gene matches. CDR3 loop: CAISEWQRQGHTEAFF. Here the CDR3 DNA reads TGTGCCATCAGTGAGTGGCAGAGACAGGGGCACACTGAAGCTTTCTTT.

The chain combines TRBV30 with TRBJ2-1; TRBD2 is a possible D gene (6 bases). The germline CDR1 and CDR2 sequences are GTSNPN and SVGIG (reference sequence). The CDR3 is 16 residues long. Trimming shortened V by 8 bases and J by 0 bases, and 20 bases separated the two germline ends. The CDR3 reads CATTPGLSSSYNEQFF. CDR3 DNA: TGTGCCACGACCCCGGGACTCTCGAGCTCCTACAATGAGCAGTTCTTC. Combining the CDR3 with reference TRBV30 and TRBJ2-1 gives the whole variable domain SQTIHQWPATLVQPVGSPLSLECTVEGTSNPNLYWYRQAAGRGLQLLFYSVGIGQISSEVPQNLSASRPQDRQFILSSKKLLLSDSGFYLCATTPGLSSSYNEQFFGPGTRLTVL.

This chain connects TRBV5-4 to TRBJ2-3; 8 bases line up with TRBD2. Per germline, CDR1 SGHNT and CDR2 YYREEE (reference sequence). The CDR3 is 17 residues long. The ends lost 4 bases at V and 2 bases at J; junction bases unmatched: 12. The CDR3, as DNA: TGTGCCAGCAGCGAGCACCGGGGGGGCCTTTTCACAGATACGCAGTATTTT. It yields the protein CASSEHRGGLFTDTQYF.

V and J are TRBV27 and TRBJ2-3; D is possibly TRBD2 (5 bases). CDR1 and CDR2 from the germline V gene are MNHEY and SMNVEV (reference sequence). The CDR3 covers 16 residues. The V end lost 6 bases, the J end lost 1 base, and 17 bases lay between the germline ends. In nucleotides, the CDR3 is TGTGCCAGCAGACCCCCCGTCGAGGAGGGCACAGATACGCAGTATTTT. Translated, it gives CASRPPVEEGTDTQYF.

The sample holds one count of this clone. The chain has TRBV9 and TRBJ2-1; 8 bases map to TRBD2. The CDR3 is made up of 15 amino acids. Germline CDR1 reads SGDLS; CDR2 reads YYNGEE. After removal of 4 bases from V and 3 bases from J, the junction contained 6 bases not matched to a gene. As DNA, the CDR3 is TGTGCCAGCAGCCCCTGGCGGGGGGTCTACAATGAGCAGTTCTTC. Translating it yields CASSPWRGVYNEQFF.

The CDR3 loop reads CASSQDRGGITEAFF. The CDR3 DNA is TGCGCCAGCAGCCAAGATAGGGGGGGAATCACTGAAGCTTTCTTT. This chain uses TRBV4-1 with TRBJ1-1, with D possibly TRBD1 on 6 matching bases. The V gene's germline CDR1 is MGHRA and CDR2 YSYEKL. The CDR3 consists of 15 residues. The ends were cut back, 0 bases at V and 4 bases at J, with 12 bases in the middle.

The rearrangement uses TRBV7-4 and TRBJ2-5, with TRBD1 identical over 7 bases. This CDR3 spans 16 amino acids. Germline V lookup: CDR1 SGHVT, CDR2 SQSDAQ. V dropped 3 bases and J dropped 0; count of bases not matched to a gene: 7. The CDR3: CASSFRDRIYQETQYF. The CDR3 coding sequence is TGTGCCAGCAGCTTCCGGGACAGAATATACCAAGAGACCCAGTACTTC. Drawing the rest from reference TRBV7-4 and TRBJ2-5, the complete variable domain is GAGVSQSPRYKVAKRGRDVALRCDSISGHVTLYWYRQTLGQGSEVLTYSQSDAQRDKSGRPSGRFSAERPERSVSTLKIQRTEQGDSAVYLCASSFRDRIYQETQYFGPGTRLLVL.

CDR3 in DNA: TGTGCCATCGCCGGGACAGGGAGGGTGTCTGGGGCCAACGTCCTGACTTTC. Encoded protein: CAIAGTGRVSGANVLTF. The chain links TRBV10-3 to TRBJ2-6, with 9 nucleotides matching TRBD1. The V and J ends lost 8 bases and 1 base, in that order; junction bases with no gene match: 9. In germline, CDR1 is ENHRY, CDR2 SYGVKD. The CDR3 is made up of 17 amino acids.

The V gene is TRBV11-3, the J gene TRBJ2-7; D call uncertain. From germline, CDR1 is SGHNT and CDR2 YENEEA. V shed 5 bases and J shed 4 bases, with 12 bases lying between them. This CDR3 region has 13 residues. CDR3 amino acids: CASSEIDGYEQYF. DNA for the CDR3: TGTGCCAGCAGCGAAATCGACGGGTACGAGCAGTACTTC.

The chain has TRBV10-3 and TRBJ2-1; TRBD2 aligns across 14 bases. With 3 bases clipped from V and 0 bases from J, the junction kept 16 bases outside the gene matches. CDR1 is ENHRY and CDR2 is SYGVKD in the germline V gene. This CDR3 is built from 22 residues. The CDR3 spells CAISDRGLAGVVPLSSYNEQFF. In DNA, the CDR3 is TGTGCCATCAGTGATCGGGGACTAGCGGGAGTAGTCCCCTTAAGCTCCTACAATGAGCAGTTCTTC.

The V gene is TRBV10-2, the J gene TRBJ2-5; 8 bases map to TRBD2. Germline CDR1 and CDR2: WSHSY and SAAADI. The V segment lost 7 bases and the J segment 2 bases; nucleotides outside the gene matches: 3. This CDR3 spans 13 amino acids. The CDR3 coding sequence is TGCGCCAGCACGGGACTAGTACAAGAGACCCAGTACTTC. Amino acids: CASTGLVQETQYF.

The chain recombines TRBV7-9 with TRBJ2-4; the match to TRBD2 covers 10 bases. Germline trimming cut 2 bases from V and 7 bases from J; bases unmatched to any gene: 14. Germline CDR1 is SEHNR and CDR2 is FQNEAQ (reference sequence). CDR3 length equals 18 residues. The CDR3 spells CASSLRNDSGGMGNIQYF. For the CDR3, the DNA is TGTGCCAGCAGCTTACGGAACGATAGCGGGGGGATGGGGAACATTCAGTACTTC. Complete variable domain (other parts from reference TRBV7-9 and TRBJ2-4): DTGVSQNPRHKITKRGQNVTFRCDPISEHNRLYWYRQTLGQGPEFLTYFQNEAQLEKSRLLSDRFSAERPKGSFSTLEIQRTEQGDSAMYLCASSLRNDSGGMGNIQYFGAGTRLSVL.

This chain joins TRBV11-2 and TRBJ1-6, with 7 nucleotides matching TRBD1. This CDR3 has 17 residues. The germline CDR1 and CDR2 sequences are SGHAT and FQNNGV. V lost 1 base and J lost 6; bases outside the gene matches: 9. The CDR3 DNA follows: TGTGCCAGCAGCTTAGCCGTGAACAGGGGAGGTAATTCACCCCTCCACTTT. It encodes CASSLAVNRGGNSPLHF. Based on the CDR3 plus reference TRBV11-2 and TRBJ1-6, the full variable domain is EAGVAQSPRYKIIEKRQSVAFWCNPISGHATLYWYQQILGQGPKLLIQFQNNGVVDDSQLPKDRFSAERLKGVDSTLKIQPAKLEDSAVYLCASSLAVNRGGNSPLHFGNGTRLTVT.

DNA for the CDR3: TGCGCCAGCAGCCCGGATCATAGCGGGAGGAGGGGATACAATGAGCAGTTCTTC. Protein sequence: CASSPDHSGRRGYNEQFF. The genes are TRBV5-1 and TRBJ2-1; 10 bases match TRBD2. The length of the CDR3 is 18 residues. Unmatched junction bases numbered 14, after V lost 4 bases and J lost 4 bases. Germline V gene sequence: CDR1 SGHRS, CDR2 YFSETQ.

The chain recombines TRBV30 with TRBJ1-3, with TRBD1 matching over 9 bases. With V trimmed by 3 bases and J by 0 bases, 12 bases remained unmatched. CDR3 size: 18 residues. CDR1 and CDR2 from the germline V gene are GTSNPN and SVGIG (reference sequence). The CDR3 DNA sequence: TGTGCCTGGAGGGCAACTTGGGACAGGGTTACCTCTGGAAACACCATATATTTT. Translation: CAWRATWDRVTSGNTIYF. The full variable domain, its missing parts supplied by reference TRBV30 and TRBJ1-3, is SQTIHQWPATLVQPVGSPLSLECTVEGTSNPNLYWYRQAAGRGLQLLFYSVGIGQISSEVPQNLSASRPQDRQFILSSKKLLLSDSGFYLCAWRATWDRVTSGNTIYFGEGSWLTVV.

CDR3 loop: CASSQDQKRTGASNYGYTF. The CDR3 DNA sequence: TGTGCCAGCAGCCAAGATCAAAAAAGGACAGGGGCTTCTAACTATGGCTACACCTTC. V and J are TRBV4-2 and TRBJ1-2; 9 bases line up with TRBD1. The V gene's germline CDR1 is LGHNA and CDR2 YNFKEQ. The CDR3 spans 19 residues. Trimming cost V 0 bases and J 0 bases; bases outside gene matches: 11.